The TCR beta chain under discussion was sequenced for a study of T cell responses to AZD1222 COVID-19 vaccine. Study observations and caveats: Spike-specific TCR breadth and depth grew following two AZD1222 doses. Donor demographics were predominantly white British with a female majority; clonal diversity may be underestimated. The CD4 TCRs associated with vaccination extended across spike and predominated at 160-218 and 743-854.

The repertoire was sequenced with immunoSEQ multiplex PCR; TCRdb's copy has only in-frame clones and lacks some. Of 150,000 or so clones in the sample, around 93% are singletons; the top ten hold 1.2% to 1.5%. Germline V gene sequence: CDR1 MGHRA, CDR2 YSYEKL. J was trimmed by 6 bases and V by 6 bases; bases with no gene match: 16. This CDR3 has 16 residues. In the case of this clone: What it recognizes is unknown.

This sequence originates from an adult in good health. The material was peripheral blood, obtained on day 0 of AZD1222 vaccination. The chain combines TRBV4-1 with TRBJ1-2; the match to TRBD1 covers 7 bases. CDR3 DNA sequence: TGCGCCAGCAGGCCAGGCGGACAGGCTGCGTTTAATGGCTACACCTTC. This codes for CASRPGGQAAFNGYTF.